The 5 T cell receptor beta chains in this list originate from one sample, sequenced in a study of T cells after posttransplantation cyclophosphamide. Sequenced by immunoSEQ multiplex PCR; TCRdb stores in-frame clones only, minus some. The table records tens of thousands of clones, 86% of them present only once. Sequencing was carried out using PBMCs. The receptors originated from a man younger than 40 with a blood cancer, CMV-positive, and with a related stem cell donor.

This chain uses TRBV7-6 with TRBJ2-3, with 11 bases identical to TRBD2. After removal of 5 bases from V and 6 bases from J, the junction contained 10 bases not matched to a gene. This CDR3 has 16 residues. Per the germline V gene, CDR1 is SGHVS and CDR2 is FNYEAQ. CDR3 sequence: CASSGGGTSGRDTQYF. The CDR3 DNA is TGTGCCAGCAGCGGGGGAGGGACTAGCGGTCGGGATACGCAGTATTTT.

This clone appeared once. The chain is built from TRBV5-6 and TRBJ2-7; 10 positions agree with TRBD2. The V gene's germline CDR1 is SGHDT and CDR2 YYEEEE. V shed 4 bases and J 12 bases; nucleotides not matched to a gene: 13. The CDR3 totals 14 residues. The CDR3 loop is CASSSLLAGEFSYF. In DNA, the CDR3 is TGTGCCAGCAGCAGCCTCCTAGCGGGAGAATTCTCGTACTTC.

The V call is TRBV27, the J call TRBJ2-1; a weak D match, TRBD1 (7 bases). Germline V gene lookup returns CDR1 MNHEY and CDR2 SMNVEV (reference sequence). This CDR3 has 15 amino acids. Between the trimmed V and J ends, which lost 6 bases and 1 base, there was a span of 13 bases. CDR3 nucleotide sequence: TGTGCCAGCAGACTGGGGGGACAGTCCTACAATGAGCAGTTCTTC. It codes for CASRLGGQSYNEQFF.

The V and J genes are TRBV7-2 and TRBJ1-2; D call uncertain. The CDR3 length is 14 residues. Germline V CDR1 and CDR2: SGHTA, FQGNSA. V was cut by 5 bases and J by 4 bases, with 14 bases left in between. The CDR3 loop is CASSRPEVGYGYTF. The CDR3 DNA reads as TGTGCCAGCAGCCGCCCCGAGGTAGGCTATGGCTACACCTTC.

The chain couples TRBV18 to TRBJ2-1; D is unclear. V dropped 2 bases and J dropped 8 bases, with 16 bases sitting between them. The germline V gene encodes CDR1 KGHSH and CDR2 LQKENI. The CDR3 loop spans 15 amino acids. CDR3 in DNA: TGTGCCAGCTCACCAAATCATTTCTTCCGGGATGAGCAGTTCTTC. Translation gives CASSPNHFFRDEQFF.